The 18 T cell receptor beta chains presented below share a single source sample, sequenced in a study of T cell responses to AZD1222 COVID-19 vaccine. Assay used: immunoSEQ multiplex PCR; TCRdb lists only in-frame clones, some missing. Of over 130,000 clones in the sample, about 92% are singletons; the top ten hold approximately 3.8%. This specimen consisted of peripheral blood, obtained 28 days after the second AZD1222 dose. The receptors derive from an adult who received the AZD1222 COVID-19 vaccine.

In the case of this clone: Mismatch with germline at one junction end may stem from a read error. This chain connects TRBV11-2 to TRBJ2-7; 7 positions agree with TRBD1. CDR1 and CDR2 from the germline V gene are SGHAT and FQNNGV. The CDR3 spans 14 residues. The CDR3, as DNA: TGTGCCAGCAGCCTAGAACGACAGGGATACGAGCAGTACTTC. As protein: CASSLERQGYEQYF.

J is TRBJ2-2 and V is TRBV10-3; no clear D gene. Per germline, CDR1 ENHRY and CDR2 SYGVKD. This CDR3 is 15 amino acids long. The germline V and J ends were trimmed by 6 bases and 7 bases, with 18 bases remaining between them. This CDR3 is CAIRRTMTSDGELFF. In DNA, the CDR3 is TGTGCCATCAGAAGAACCATGACCTCCGACGGGGAGCTGTTTTTT.

This rearrangement joins TRBV9 to TRBJ2-2; TRBD1 aligns across 7 bases. V was clipped by 2 bases and J by 5 bases; unmatched bases: 9. Germline loops: CDR1 SGDLS, CDR2 YYNGEE. The CDR3 runs to 16 residues. In nucleotides, the CDR3 is TGTGCCAGCAGCGTGGGGACAGACGCCAGGACCGGGGAGCTGTTTTTT. Translated, it gives CASSVGTDARTGELFF.

This clone appeared a single time. CDR3 amino acids: CASSEYKFSYNEQFF. DNA for the CDR3: TGTGCCAGCAGTGAATACAAATTCTCCTACAATGAGCAGTTCTTC. The rearrangement joins TRBV2 to TRBJ2-1; D is unclear. Germline V gives CDR1 SNHLY, CDR2 FYNNEI. Deletions cut 2 bases from V and 0 bases from J, with 8 bases between. The CDR3 extends over 15 amino acids.

V and J are TRBV6-5 and TRBJ2-3, with 7 nucleotides matching TRBD2. This CDR3 comprises 14 residues. Germline loops: CDR1 MNHEY, CDR2 SVGAGI. The V segment lost 0 bases and the J segment 4 bases; nucleotides outside the gene matches: 1. CDR3 residues: CASSYSRGADTQYF. The DNA for the CDR3 is TGTGCCAGCAGTTACTCCCGGGGGGCAGATACGCAGTATTTT.

The V and J genes are TRBV27 and TRBJ1-5; 10 nucleotides align to TRBD1. Germline-derived CDR1 and CDR2 are MNHEY and SMNVEV (reference sequence). CDR3 size: 19 residues. The ends lost 2 bases at V and 1 base at J; junction bases unmatched: 11. In DNA form, the CDR3 reads TGTGCCAGCAGTTTAAGGTGGACAGGGGGGTCGGGCAGCAATCAGCCCCAGCATTTT. Translated: CASSLRWTGGSGSNQPQHF.

This chain uses TRBV5-1 with TRBJ2-2; tentatively, D is TRBD1 (5 bases). V was clipped by 4 bases and J by 7 bases, with 14 bases between them. The CDR3 sequence is 14 residues long. Germline V gives CDR1 SGHRS, CDR2 YFSETQ. The CDR3 DNA follows: TGCGCCAGCAGCCAGGGCGGCGCCAGCGGGGAGCTGTTTTTT. Translated, it gives CASSQGGASGELFF.

The V call is TRBV5-4, the J call TRBJ2-7, with TRBD2 matching 11 bases. J was trimmed by 3 bases and V by 4 bases; bases with no gene match: 9. CDR1 is SGHNT and CDR2 is YYREEE in the germline V gene (reference sequence). This CDR3 is built from 16 residues. CDR3: CASSRGGTSGIYEQYF. DNA for the CDR3: TGTGCCAGCAGCAGAGGAGGGACTAGCGGCATCTACGAGCAGTACTTC.

This chain uses TRBV18 with TRBJ2-3, with D tentatively TRBD2 (6 bases). This CDR3 contains 17 residues. Per germline, CDR1 KGHSH and CDR2 LQKENI. Trimming cost V 3 bases and J 3 bases, with 19 bases left between them. DNA for the CDR3: TGTGCCAGCTCACCCCAACCCCCGGGACTCCTAACAGATACGCAGTATTTT. This translates into CASSPQPPGLLTDTQYF.

This clone is a singleton in its sample. The chain has TRBV7-2 and TRBJ2-3; either TRBD1 or TRBD2 may fit D (5 bases each). Trimming stripped 1 base from V and 4 bases from J, with 9 bases between. Germline CDR1 reads SGHTA; CDR2 reads FQGNSA. The CDR3 contains 14 residues. The CDR3 protein is CASSLVSGPDTQYF. The CDR3 DNA reads TGTGCCAGCAGCTTAGTATCGGGACCAGATACGCAGTATTTT.

The rearrangement joins TRBV18 to TRBJ2-7, with D unresolved. V lost 0 bases, J lost 2 bases, and 8 bases lay in between. Germline loops: CDR1 KGHSH, CDR2 LQKENI. The CDR3 contains 14 residues. The CDR3 loop reads CASSPPGGAYEQYF. The CDR3 bases are TGTGCCAGCTCACCACCGGGTGGAGCCTACGAGCAGTACTTC. Full variable domain (rest looked up from reference TRBV18 and TRBJ2-7): NAGVMQNPRHLVRRRGQEARLRCSPMKGHSHVYWYRQLPEEGLKFMVYLQKENIIDESGMPKERFSAEFPKEGPSILRIQQVVRGDSAAYFCASSPPGGAYEQYFGPGTRLTVT.

In this sample, this clone turned up a few times. V usage is TRBV5-1 and J usage is TRBJ2-1, with 9 bases identical to TRBD2. CDR1 is SGHRS and CDR2 is YFSETQ in the germline V gene. V dropped 8 bases and J dropped 7; count of bases not matched to a gene: 13. The CDR3 is 15 residues long. The CDR3 here is CASLGQAGGPNEQFF. In nucleotides, the CDR3 is TGCGCCAGTTTGGGCCAGGCGGGAGGGCCGAATGAGCAGTTCTTC.

This clone has just one count. This chain joins TRBV7-3 and TRBJ2-1; TRBD2 matches 10 bases. After removal of 4 bases from V and 4 bases from J, the junction contained 4 bases not matched to a gene. The CDR3 contains 15 residues. Germline V CDR1 and CDR2: SGHTA, FQGTGA. Here the CDR3 DNA reads TGTGCCAGCAGCTCAGGGACTAGCGAGTACAATGAGCAGTTCTTC. This sequence encodes CASSSGTSEYNEQFF.

The chain couples TRBV5-1 to TRBJ2-3; no firm D call. Per germline, CDR1 SGHRS and CDR2 YFSETQ. V shed 0 bases and J shed 0 bases, with 11 bases lying between them. The CDR3 is made up of 16 amino acids. The CDR3 loop is CASSLVSASSTDTQYF. CDR3 nucleotide sequence: TGCGCCAGCAGCTTGGTCTCGGCCTCGAGCACAGATACGCAGTATTTT.

The chain links TRBV11-2 to TRBJ1-6; D gene uncertain. Germline V gene lookup returns CDR1 SGHAT and CDR2 FQNNGV. The V gene lost 1 base and the J gene lost 3 bases, with 10 bases spanning the gap. The CDR3 sequence is 16 residues long. The CDR3 loop is CASSLVGRSYNSPLHF. The CDR3 bases are TGTGCCAGCAGCTTAGTAGGGCGTAGCTATAATTCACCCCTCCACTTT.

The V call is TRBV28, the J call TRBJ1-5, with 10 positions matching TRBD1. With 7 bases clipped from V and 6 bases from J, the junction kept 6 bases outside the gene matches. Germline CDR1 MDHEN, CDR2 SYDVKM. CDR3 length: 14 amino acids. DNA of the CDR3: TGTGCCAGCACTGGGGGGACAGGGGTTCAGCCCCAGCATTTT. It codes for CASTGGTGVQPQHF.

This chain uses TRBV9 with TRBJ2-1; 7 bases are a match to TRBD2. V lost 0 bases, J lost 5 bases, and 5 bases stayed unmatched. Germline CDR1 and CDR2: SGDLS and YYNGEE. The CDR3 has 15 amino acids. The CDR3 spells CASSVVASGNNEQFF. The CDR3 coding sequence is TGTGCCAGCAGCGTAGTGGCTAGCGGTAACAATGAGCAGTTCTTC.

The table lists this clone with a few counts. The chain links TRBV6-4 to TRBJ2-3, with 8 bases matching TRBD2. The CDR3 spans 16 residues. Trimming cost V 3 bases and J 1 base; bases outside gene matches: 6. Germline V gives CDR1 MRHNA, CDR2 SNTAGT. The CDR3 sequence: CASSESSGRGTDTQYF. For the CDR3, the DNA is TGTGCCAGCAGTGAATCGAGCGGGAGAGGCACAGATACGCAGTATTTT.